Reported below is one T cell receptor beta chain. The data originate from a study of T cell changes during pregnancy in multiple sclerosis. Profiled with immunoSEQ multiplex PCR; TCRdb holds only in-frame clones, not every one. This sample has tens of thousands of clones; almost 97% occur once, and the top ten carry 2.5%. This CDR3 contains 13 residues. The germline V gene has CDR1 LGHNA and CDR2 YSLEER. This sequence joins TRBV4-3 and TRBJ2-5, with a possible D match to TRBD1 (6 bases). The DNA end is a closer match to TRBJ2-7, so the J assignment may be wrong. The TCR was taken from a female donor with multiple sclerosis, enrolled in a pregnancy study. The source material was CD8+ T cells from peripheral blood mononuclear cells, sampled after pregnancy. The CDR3 reads CASSPSRGFEQYF. DNA of the CDR3: TGCGCCAGCAGCCCCAGCAGGGGATTCGAGCAGTACTTC.